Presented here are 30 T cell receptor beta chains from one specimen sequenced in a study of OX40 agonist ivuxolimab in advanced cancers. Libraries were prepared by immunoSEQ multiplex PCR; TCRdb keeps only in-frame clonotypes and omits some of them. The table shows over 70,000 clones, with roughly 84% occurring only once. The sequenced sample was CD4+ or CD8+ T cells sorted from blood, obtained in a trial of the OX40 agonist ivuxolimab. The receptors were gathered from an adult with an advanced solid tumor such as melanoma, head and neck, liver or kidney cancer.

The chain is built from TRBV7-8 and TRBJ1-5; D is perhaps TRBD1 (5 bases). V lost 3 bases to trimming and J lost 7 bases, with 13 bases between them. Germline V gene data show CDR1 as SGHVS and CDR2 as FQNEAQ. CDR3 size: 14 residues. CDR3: CASSLVSGGQPQHF. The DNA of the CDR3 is TGTGCCAGCAGCTTGGTATCGGGGGGGCAGCCCCAGCATTTT.

CDR3 amino acids: CASSFGQSSGGLNTGELFF. The CDR3 nucleotides read TGTGCCAGCAGCTTTGGTCAGTCTAGCGGGGGGCTGAACACCGGGGAGCTGTTTTTT. The rearrangement uses TRBV11-3 and TRBJ2-2, with 11 nucleotides matching TRBD2. There are 19 residues in the CDR3. The germline V gene encodes CDR1 SGHNT and CDR2 YENEEA. With 3 bases clipped from V and 1 base from J, the junction kept 10 bases outside the gene matches.

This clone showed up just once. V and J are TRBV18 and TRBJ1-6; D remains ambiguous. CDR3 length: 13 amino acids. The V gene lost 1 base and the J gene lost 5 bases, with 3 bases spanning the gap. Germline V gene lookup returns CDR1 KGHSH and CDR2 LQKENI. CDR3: CASSPQDNSPLHF. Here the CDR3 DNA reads TGTGCCAGCTCACCACAAGATAATTCACCCCTCCACTTT.

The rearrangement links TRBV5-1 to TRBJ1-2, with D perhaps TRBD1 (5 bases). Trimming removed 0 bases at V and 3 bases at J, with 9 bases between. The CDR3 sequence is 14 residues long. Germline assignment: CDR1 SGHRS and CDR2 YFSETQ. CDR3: CASSLAGRDYGYTF. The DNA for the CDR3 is TGCGCCAGCAGCTTGGCAGGGAGGGACTATGGCTACACCTTC.

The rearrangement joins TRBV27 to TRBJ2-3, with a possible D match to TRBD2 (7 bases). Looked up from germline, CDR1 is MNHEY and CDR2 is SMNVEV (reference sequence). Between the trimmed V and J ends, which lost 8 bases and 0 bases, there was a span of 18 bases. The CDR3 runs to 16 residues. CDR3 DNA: TGTGCCAGCCAACGGGGGGCAGCCACTAGCACAGATACGCAGTATTTT. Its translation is CASQRGAATSTDTQYF.

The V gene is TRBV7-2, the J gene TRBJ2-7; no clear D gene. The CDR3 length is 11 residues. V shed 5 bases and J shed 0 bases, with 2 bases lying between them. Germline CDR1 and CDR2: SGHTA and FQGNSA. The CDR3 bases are TGTGCCAGCAGCCCCTCCTACGAGCAGTACTTC. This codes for CASSPSYEQYF. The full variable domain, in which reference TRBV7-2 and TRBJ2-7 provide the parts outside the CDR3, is GAGVSQSPSNKVTEKGKDVELRCDPISGHTALYWYRQSLGQGLEFLIYFQGNSAPDKSGLPSDRFSAERTGGSVSTLTIQRTQQEDSAVYLCASSPSYEQYFGPGTRLTVT.

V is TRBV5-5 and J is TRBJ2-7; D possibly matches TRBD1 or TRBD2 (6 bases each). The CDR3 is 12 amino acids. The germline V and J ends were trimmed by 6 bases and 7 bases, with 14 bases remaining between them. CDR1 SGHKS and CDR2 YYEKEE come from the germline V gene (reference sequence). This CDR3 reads CASTLRGDEQYF. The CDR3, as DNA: TGTGCCAGCACCCTGAGGGGGGATGAGCAGTACTTC.

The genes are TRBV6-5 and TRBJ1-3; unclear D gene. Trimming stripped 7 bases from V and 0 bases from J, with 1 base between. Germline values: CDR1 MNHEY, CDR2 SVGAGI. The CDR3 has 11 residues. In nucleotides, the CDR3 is TGTGCCAGCACCTCTGGAAACACCATATATTTT. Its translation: CASTSGNTIYF.

CDR3 sequence: CASSFNLQGYSTDTQYF. For the CDR3, the DNA is TGTGCCAGCAGTTTTAATCTACAGGGTTATTCCACAGATACGCAGTATTTT. The chain is built from TRBV27 and TRBJ2-3, with D perhaps matching TRBD1 (6 bases). CDR1 is MNHEY, CDR2 SMNVEV, per germline (reference sequence). The CDR3 contains 17 residues. The V end was cut by 3 bases, the J end by 2 bases, with 18 bases between.

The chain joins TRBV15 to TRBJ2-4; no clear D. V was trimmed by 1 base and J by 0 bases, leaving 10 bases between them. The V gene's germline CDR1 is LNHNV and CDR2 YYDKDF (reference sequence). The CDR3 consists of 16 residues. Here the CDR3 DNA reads TGTGCCACCAGCAGAGCAATGGATTTAGCCAAAAACATTCAGTACTTC. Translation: CATSRAMDLAKNIQYF. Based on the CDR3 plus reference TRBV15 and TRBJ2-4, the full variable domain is DAMVIQNPRYQVTQFGKPVTLSCSQTLNHNVMYWYQQKSSQAPKLLFHYYDKDFNNEADTPDNFQSRRPNTSFCFLDIRSPGLGDTAMYLCATSRAMDLAKNIQYFGAGTRLSVL.

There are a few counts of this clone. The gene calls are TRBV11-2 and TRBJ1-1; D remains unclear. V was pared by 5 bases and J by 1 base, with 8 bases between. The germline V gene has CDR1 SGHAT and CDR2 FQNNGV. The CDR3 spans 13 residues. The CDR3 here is CASSIRRNTEAFF. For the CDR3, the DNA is TGTGCCAGCAGCATAAGACGGAACACTGAAGCTTTCTTT.

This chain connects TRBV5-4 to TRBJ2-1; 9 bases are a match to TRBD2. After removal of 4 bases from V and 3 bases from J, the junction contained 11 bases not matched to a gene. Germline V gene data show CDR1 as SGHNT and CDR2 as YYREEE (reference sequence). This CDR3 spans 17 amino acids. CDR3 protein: CASSPTSRGGVYNEQFF. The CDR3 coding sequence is TGTGCCAGCAGCCCAACCTCGCGGGGGGGGGTCTACAATGAGCAGTTCTTC.

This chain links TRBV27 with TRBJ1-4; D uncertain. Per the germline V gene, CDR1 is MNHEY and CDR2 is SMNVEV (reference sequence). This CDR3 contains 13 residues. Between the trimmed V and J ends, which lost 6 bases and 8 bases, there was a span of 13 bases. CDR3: CASSQALGEKLFF. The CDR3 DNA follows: TGTGCCAGCAGCCAGGCGCTAGGGGAAAAACTGTTTTTT.

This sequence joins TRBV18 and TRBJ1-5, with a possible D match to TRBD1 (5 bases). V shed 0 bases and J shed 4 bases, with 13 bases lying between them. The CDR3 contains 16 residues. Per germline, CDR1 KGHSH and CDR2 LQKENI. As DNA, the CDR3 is TGTGCCAGCTCACCACCGGGGACTACGAGAAATCAGCCCCAGCATTTT. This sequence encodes CASSPPGTTRNQPQHF.

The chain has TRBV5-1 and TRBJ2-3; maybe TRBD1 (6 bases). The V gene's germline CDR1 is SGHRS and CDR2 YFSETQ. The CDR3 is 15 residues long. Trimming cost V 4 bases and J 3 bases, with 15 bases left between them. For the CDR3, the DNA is TGCGCCAGCAGCCCCCTGGGGGCGTCAACAGATACGCAGTATTTT. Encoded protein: CASSPLGASTDTQYF.

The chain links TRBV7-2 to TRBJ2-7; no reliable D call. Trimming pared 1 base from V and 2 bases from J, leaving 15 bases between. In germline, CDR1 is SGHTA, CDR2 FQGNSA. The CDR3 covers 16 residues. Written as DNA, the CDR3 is TGTGCCAGCAGCTTAGTCACTACTACCCAGACCTACGAGCAGTACTTC. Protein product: CASSLVTTTQTYEQYF.

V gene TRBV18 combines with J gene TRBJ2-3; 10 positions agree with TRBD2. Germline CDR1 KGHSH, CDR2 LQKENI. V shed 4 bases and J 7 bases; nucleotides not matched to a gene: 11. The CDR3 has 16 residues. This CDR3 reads CASSLLSSGGENTQYF. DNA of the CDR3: TGTGCCAGCTCACTACTGTCTAGCGGGGGTGAGAATACGCAGTATTTT.

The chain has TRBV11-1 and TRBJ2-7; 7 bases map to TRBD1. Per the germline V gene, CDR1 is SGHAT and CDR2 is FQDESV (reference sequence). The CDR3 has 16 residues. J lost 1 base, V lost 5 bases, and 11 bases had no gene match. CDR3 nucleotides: TGTGCCAGCAGCACCCAAAGACAGGGAATGTCCTACGAGCAGTACTTC. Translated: CASSTQRQGMSYEQYF.

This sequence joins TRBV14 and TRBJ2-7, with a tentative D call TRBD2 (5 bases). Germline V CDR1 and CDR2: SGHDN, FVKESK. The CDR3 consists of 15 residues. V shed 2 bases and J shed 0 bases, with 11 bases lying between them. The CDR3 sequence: CASSQFTSSSYEQYF. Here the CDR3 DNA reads TGTGCCAGCAGCCAATTTACTAGTAGCTCCTACGAGCAGTACTTC.

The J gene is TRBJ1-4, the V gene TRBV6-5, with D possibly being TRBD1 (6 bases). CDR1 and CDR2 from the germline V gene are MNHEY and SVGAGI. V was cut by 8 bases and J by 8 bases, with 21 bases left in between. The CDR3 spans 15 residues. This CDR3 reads CASGESGQTREKLFF. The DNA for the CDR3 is TGTGCCAGCGGCGAAAGCGGACAGACCCGAGAAAAACTGTTTTTT.

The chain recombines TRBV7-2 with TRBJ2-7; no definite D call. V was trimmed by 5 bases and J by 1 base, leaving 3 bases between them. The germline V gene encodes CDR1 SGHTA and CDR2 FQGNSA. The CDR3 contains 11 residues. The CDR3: CASSLSYEQYF. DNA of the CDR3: TGTGCCAGCAGCCTTTCCTACGAGCAGTACTTC.

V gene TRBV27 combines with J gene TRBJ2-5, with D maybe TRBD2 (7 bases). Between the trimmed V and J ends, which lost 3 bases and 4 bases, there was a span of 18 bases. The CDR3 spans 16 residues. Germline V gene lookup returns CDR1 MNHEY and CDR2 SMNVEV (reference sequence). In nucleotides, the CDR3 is TGTGCCAGCAGTTTCTATTCCGGGGGGCCCCGAGAGACCCAGTACTTC. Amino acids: CASSFYSGGPRETQYF.

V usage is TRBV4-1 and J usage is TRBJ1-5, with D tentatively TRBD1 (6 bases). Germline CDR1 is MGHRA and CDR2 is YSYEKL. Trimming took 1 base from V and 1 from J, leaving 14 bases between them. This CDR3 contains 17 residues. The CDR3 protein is CASSQVGTGLSNQPQHF. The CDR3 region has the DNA TGCGCCAGCAGCCAAGTGGGTACAGGGCTAAGCAATCAGCCCCAGCATTTT.

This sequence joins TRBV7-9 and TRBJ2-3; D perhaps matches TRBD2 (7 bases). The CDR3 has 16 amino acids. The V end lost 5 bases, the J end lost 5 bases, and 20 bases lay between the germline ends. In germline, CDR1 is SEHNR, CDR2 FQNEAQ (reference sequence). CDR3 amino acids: CASSRRAGARGDTQYF. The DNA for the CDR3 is TGTGCCAGCAGCCGGAGGGCGGGGGCAAGGGGAGATACGCAGTATTTT.

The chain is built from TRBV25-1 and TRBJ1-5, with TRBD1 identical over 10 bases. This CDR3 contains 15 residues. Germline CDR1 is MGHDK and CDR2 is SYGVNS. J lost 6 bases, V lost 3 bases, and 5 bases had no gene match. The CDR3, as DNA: TGTGCCAGCAGTGACTCGACAGGGGGCAGTCAGCCCCAGCATTTT. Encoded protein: CASSDSTGGSQPQHF. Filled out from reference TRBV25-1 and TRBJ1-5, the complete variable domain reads EADIYQTPRYLVIGTGKKITLECSQTMGHDKMYWYQQDPGMELHLIHYSYGVNSTEKGDLSSESTVSRIRTEHFPLTLESARPSHTSQYLCASSDSTGGSQPQHFGDGTRLSIL.

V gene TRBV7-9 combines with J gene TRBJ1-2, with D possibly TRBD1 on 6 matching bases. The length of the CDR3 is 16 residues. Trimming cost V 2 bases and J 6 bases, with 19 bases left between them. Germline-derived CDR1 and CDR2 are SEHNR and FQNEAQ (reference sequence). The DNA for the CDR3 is TGTGCCAGCAGCTTACTAGGGGGGTCCCTCCTAGATGGCTACACCTTC. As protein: CASSLLGGSLLDGYTF.

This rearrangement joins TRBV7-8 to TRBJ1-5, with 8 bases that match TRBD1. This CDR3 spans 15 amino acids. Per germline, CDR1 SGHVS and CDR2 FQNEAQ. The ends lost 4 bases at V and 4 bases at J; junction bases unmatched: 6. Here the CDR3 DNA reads TGTGCCAGCAGCTCATCGGACAGGGCAAATCAGCCCCAGCATTTT. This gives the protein CASSSSDRANQPQHF.

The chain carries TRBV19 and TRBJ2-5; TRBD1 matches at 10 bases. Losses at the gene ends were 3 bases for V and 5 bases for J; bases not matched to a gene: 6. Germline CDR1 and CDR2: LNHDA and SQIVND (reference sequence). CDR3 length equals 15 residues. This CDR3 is CASSIPTGGGETQYF. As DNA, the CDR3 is TGTGCCAGTAGTATCCCGACAGGGGGCGGTGAGACCCAGTACTTC.

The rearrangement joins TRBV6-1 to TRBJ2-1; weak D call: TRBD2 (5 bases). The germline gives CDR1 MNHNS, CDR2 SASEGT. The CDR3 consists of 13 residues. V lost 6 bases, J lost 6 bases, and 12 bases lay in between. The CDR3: CASSLREFNEQFF. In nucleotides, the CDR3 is TGTGCCAGCAGCCTAAGGGAGTTCAATGAGCAGTTCTTC.

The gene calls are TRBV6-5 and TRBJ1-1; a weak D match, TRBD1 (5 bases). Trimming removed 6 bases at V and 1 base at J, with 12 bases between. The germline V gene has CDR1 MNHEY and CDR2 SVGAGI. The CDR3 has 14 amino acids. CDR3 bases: TGTGCCAGCAGCCCATCAGACAGGAACACTGAAGCTTTCTTT. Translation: CASSPSDRNTEAFF.